These T cell receptor beta chains were read from a single sample in a study of blood T cell repertoires in COVID-19. Only in-frame clones appear in the TCRdb table, and some are missing; sequencing was by immunoSEQ multiplex PCR. Here the sample spans some 160,000 clones, around 81% being singletons. Specimen: peripheral blood. These receptors were collected from a man in his 70s who had recovered from COVID-19. CDR3s include the opening cysteine and the closing phenylalanine or tryptophan. D genes are given only for firm matches. Clone sizes are given selectively: once, few, many, or a class where the clone is expanded.

j_gene | v_gene | d_gene | len | abundance | CDR3nt | CDR3aa
TRBJ1-5 | TRBV6-1 | - | 14 | - | TGTGCCAGCAGTGAAGTAGGGGGCAATCAGCCCCAGCATTTT | CASSEVGGNQPQHF
TRBJ1-2 | TRBV7-2 | TRBD1 | 15 | - | TGTGCCAGCAGCTCAACAGGGGGTCGTCTGGATGGCTACACCTTC | CASSSTGGRLDGYTF
TRBJ2-2 | TRBV11-2 | - | 14 | - | TGTGCCAGCAGCGCGCGCCAACCCCCCGGGGAGCTGTTTTTT | CASSARQPPGELFF
TRBJ2-3 | TRBV5-1 | - | 15 | - | TGCGCCAGCAGCTTGGCCCAACAGAATGCAGATACGCAGTATTTT | CASSLAQQNADTQYF
TRBJ2-3 | TRBV7-9 | TRBD1 | 15 | - | TGTGCCAGCAGCCCCGGGACAGGGGGCGCGGATACGCAGTATTTT | CASSPGTGGADTQYF
TRBJ1-5 | TRBV5-8 | - | 11 | - | TGTGCCAGCAGCCCAGATCAGCCCCAGCATTTT | CASSPDQPQHF
TRBJ1-6 | TRBV4-2 | - | 13 | - | TGTGCCAGCAGCCAACATGGCAATTCACCCCTCCACTTT | CASSQHGNSPLHF
TRBJ2-7 | TRBV5-6 | TRBD2 | 18 | few | TGTGCCAGCAGCTCCCTAGGGACTAGCGGGCAGAGCTCCTACGAGCAGTACTTC | CASSSLGTSGQSSYEQYF
TRBJ2-5 | TRBV6-5 | - | 15 | - | TGTGCCAGCAGTTGGGGGAGGCAGCCCCAAGAGACCCAGTACTTC | CASSWGRQPQETQYF
TRBJ1-4 | TRBV5-5 | - | 16 | - | TGTGCCAGCAGCTTACAGGGACCTGCAACTAATGAAAAACTGTTTTTT | CASSLQGPATNEKLFF
TRBJ2-1 | TRBV4-3 | TRBD2 | 16 | once | TGCGCCAGCAGCCAAGAGACGGGAGGGCCAATAAATGAGCAGTTCTTC | CASSQETGGPINEQFF
TRBJ1-1 | TRBV7-2 | TRBD1 | 15 | - | TGTGCCAGCAGCTCGGCCGGGACAGCGAACACTGAAGCTTTCTTT | CASSSAGTANTEAFF
TRBJ1-6 | TRBV27 | TRBD1 | 16 | - | TGTGCCAGCAGTCCGCGGACAGGGTTAAGGAATTCACCCCTCCACTTT | CASSPRTGLRNSPLHF
TRBJ1-1 | TRBV4-1 | TRBD1 | 14 | - | TGCGCCAGCAGCCAAGACGGACAGGGGGCTGAAGCTTTCTTT | CASSQDGQGAEAFF
TRBJ2-1 | TRBV7-9 | TRBD2 | 19 | - | TGTGCCAGCAGCGGCGGGCTGATAGGCGGGAGGGAATCCTACAATGAGCAGTTCTTC | CASSGGLIGGRESYNEQFF
TRBJ1-1 | TRBV27 | TRBD1 | 16 | - | TGTGCCAGCAGTCCCTTCACCGGGACAGGGGTGGCGGAAGCTTTCTTT | CASSPFTGTGVAEAFF
TRBJ2-4 | TRBV2 | TRBD1 | 14 | few | TGTGCCAGCAGTATGGGACAGGGGAAAAACATTCAGTACTTC | CASSMGQGKNIQYF
TRBJ2-5 | TRBV7-6 | TRBD2 | 15 | - | TGTGCCAGCAGCTTATCTGGGGGAGGGCAGAAGACCCAGTACTTC | CASSLSGGGQKTQYF
TRBJ1-6 | TRBV19 | - | 14 | - | TGTGCCAGTCGGTCCGCCGAAGTATATTCACCCCTCCACTTT | CASRSAEVYSPLHF
TRBJ2-2 | TRBV29-1 | - | 12 | - | TGCAGCGTTGCCAGGGGCACCGGGGAGCTGTTTTTT | CSVARGTGELFF
TRBJ1-1 | TRBV18 | - | 12 | - | TGTGCCAGCTCACCAGGAAGGGGTGAAGCTTTCTTT | CASSPGRGEAFF
TRBJ2-1 | TRBV3-1/TRBV3-2 | TRBD2 | 16 | once | TGTGCCAGCAGCCAAGAGCTCCTAGCGGGAGTCAATGAGCAGTTCTTC | CASSQELLAGVNEQFF
TRBJ2-1 | TRBV19 | TRBD2 | 15 | - | TGTGCCAGTAGTATCAGCAGCGGGAGATACAATGAGCAGTTCTTC | CASSISSGRYNEQFF
TRBJ1-1 | TRBV30 | - | 13 | - | TGTGCCTGGACCCTGCAGGAGAACACTGAAGCTTTCTTT | CAWTLQENTEAFF
TRBJ2-7 | TRBV6-5 | - | 13 | - | TGTGCCAGCAGCAAGGAGGCTTTCGGAGAGCAGTACTTC | CASSKEAFGEQYF
TRBJ2-1 | TRBV7-6 | TRBD2 | 15 | - | TGTGCCAGCAGTTCGCCTAGCGGGAGAAAGAATGAGCAGTTCTTC | CASSSPSGRKNEQFF
TRBJ2-1 | TRBV28 | TRBD2 | 16 | - | TGTGCCAGCAGTCCTCCCGGGGGGTTGTCCTACAATGAGCAGTTCTTC | CASSPPGGLSYNEQFF
TRBJ2-3 | TRBV18 | - | 15 | - | TGTGCCAGCTCACCAGGGGGAGGCAGCACAGATACGCAGTATTTT | CASSPGGGSTDTQYF
TRBJ2-1 | TRBV6-5 | - | 10 | - | TGTGCCAGCAGCCTAAATGAGCAGTTCTTC | CASSLNEQFF
TRBJ2-5 | TRBV5-1 | TRBD1 | 14 | - | TGCGCCAGCAGCTGGACAGGGGGGCAAGAGACCCAGTACTTC | CASSWTGGQETQYF
TRBJ2-5 | TRBV7-2 | - | 11 | - | TGTGCCAGCAGCTCCCGAGGGACCCAGTACTTC | CASSSRGTQYF
TRBJ2-5 | TRBV5-6 | - | 14 | - | TGTGCCAGCAGCACCACAGGGACGCTCGAGACCCAGTACTTC | CASSTTGTLETQYF
TRBJ1-6 | TRBV5-4 | - | 15 | - | TGTGCCAGCAGGCCTTACAGGGAATATAATTCACCCCTCCACTTT | CASRPYREYNSPLHF
TRBJ1-2 | TRBV5-6 | - | 12 | - | TGTGCCAGCAGCTTGACAGGTTATGGCTACACCTTC | CASSLTGYGYTF
TRBJ2-3 | TRBV6-5 | - | 13 | - | TGTGCCAGCAGACGAACGGACGGAGGTCCACAGTATTTT | CASRRTDGGPQYF
TRBJ2-6 | TRBV25-1 | TRBD1 | 15 | - | TGTGCCAGCAGAGGGACAGGGGTTGGGGCCAACGTCCTGACTTTC | CASRGTGVGANVLTF
TRBJ1-5 | TRBV19 | - | 13 | - | TGTGCCAGTAGTACTAGGGGAAATCAGCCCCAGCATTTT | CASSTRGNQPQHF
TRBJ1-6 | TRBV2 | - | 16 | - | TGTGCCAGCAGTGCCCAGGGTTCGGGACTTTTGTCACCCCTCCACTTT | CASSAQGSGLLSPLHF
TRBJ2-3 | TRBV27 | - | 14 | - | TGTGCCAGCAGTACCCAGGACTGGTTCAGTACGCAGTATTTT | CASSTQDWFSTQYF
TRBJ2-3 | TRBV9 | TRBD2 | 17 | once | TGTGCCAGCAGCCCCTCCGGGTCTAGCGGTAGTACAGATACGCAGTATTTT | CASSPSGSSGSTDTQYF
TRBJ1-1 | TRBV6-6 | - | 14 | - | TGTGCCAGCAGTTACTCGGAGGAGGGCACTGAAGCTTTCTTT | CASSYSEEGTEAFF
TRBJ1-6 | TRBV11-2 | - | 15 | - | TGTGCCAGCAGCTCCGGACTAAACTATAATTCACCCCTCCACTTT | CASSSGLNYNSPLHF
TRBJ1-1 | TRBV28 | - | 13 | once | TGTGCCAGCATCGGCGGGGTTATCACTGAAGCTTTCTTT | CASIGGVITEAFF
TRBJ2-1 | TRBV2 | - | 14 | - | TGTGCCAGCAGTGAAAGTTGGACTGGCAATGAGCAGTTCTTC | CASSESWTGNEQFF
TRBJ2-2 | TRBV11-2 | - | 15 | - | TGTGCCAGCAGCTTAGCGGGAGCGAACACCGGGGAGCTGTTTTTT | CASSLAGANTGELFF
TRBJ2-5 | TRBV7-2 | TRBD1 | 17 | few | TGTGCCAGCAGCTTAGCGCTGGGACAGGGGGCGCGGGAGACCCAGTACTTC | CASSLALGQGARETQYF
TRBJ2-3 | TRBV5-6 | - | 15 | - | TGTGCCAGCAGCTTGGGCGGGACTAGCACAGATACGCAGTATTTT | CASSLGGTSTDTQYF
TRBJ2-1 | TRBV6-1 | - | 15 | - | TGTGCCAGCAGTGAAAAGACAGCCGGAGGGAATGAGCAGTTCTTC | CASSEKTAGGNEQFF
TRBJ2-2 | TRBV27 | - | 14 | - | TGTGCCAGCAGTTCCGGACAGTTCACCGGGGAGCTGTTTTTT | CASSSGQFTGELFF
TRBJ1-6 | TRBV5-8 | - | 12 | - | TGTGCCAGCGGGCAGCGGACTTCACCCCTCCACTTT | CASGQRTSPLHF
TRBJ2-3 | TRBV11-3 | - | 18 | - | TGTGCCAGCAGCTTAGATGGGGCCGTGCGGGATAGCACAGATACGCAGTATTTT | CASSLDGAVRDSTDTQYF
TRBJ2-2 | TRBV7-9 | TRBD2 | 18 | - | TGTGCCAGCAGCCGAGAGGCGGCGGGAGAGCCCAACACCGGGGAGCTGTTTTTT | CASSREAAGEPNTGELFF
TRBJ1-4 | TRBV18 | - | 14 | - | TGTGCCAGCTCACCCGAAGGGGCCCAAGGGAAACTGTTTTTT | CASSPEGAQGKLFF
TRBJ1-4 | TRBV6-1 | TRBD1 | 16 | few | TGTGCCAGCAGTGCGACAGGGCGGACATCTAATGAAAAACTGTTTTTT | CASSATGRTSNEKLFF
TRBJ2-1 | TRBV12-5 | TRBD2 | 16 | - | TGTGCTAGTGATCATCCTGGGGCTAGCGGGAGCAGTGAGCAGTTCTTC | CASDHPGASGSSEQFF
TRBJ1-2 | TRBV23-1 | TRBD1 | 18 | - | TGCGCCAGCAGTCAAGATCGGACAGGCCTGATAGCTAACTATGGCTACACCTTC | CASSQDRTGLIANYGYTF
TRBJ2-5 | TRBV19 | TRBD1 | 16 | once | TGTGCCAGTAGTCGTCCGGGGACAGGGCGTGCTGAGACCCAGTACTTC | CASSRPGTGRAETQYF
TRBJ2-3 | TRBV7-9 | TRBD1 | 17 | once | TGTGCCAGCAGCTTAGGGCAGACAGGGACCCGTGAAGATACGCAGTATTTT | CASSLGQTGTREDTQYF
TRBJ2-3 | TRBV9 | - | 17 | - | TGTGCCAGCAGCGTAGGACAAGCCCTTTCTAGCACAGATACGCAGTATTTT | CASSVGQALSSTDTQYF
TRBJ1-5 | TRBV7-2 | - | 14 | - | TGTGCCAGCAGCTTAGTGGACAGCCGGGGGCCCCAGCATTTT | CASSLVDSRGPQHF